This TCR beta chain was recorded in a study of early T cells in non-severe SARS-CoV-2 infection. As for the study in general: The chains were unpaired, and the sequenced material was bulk RNA from unsorted whole blood.

The CDR3 has 14 amino acids. V was shortened by 2 bases and J by 2 bases, with 8 bases between the two germline ends. Germline loops: CDR1 SNHLY, CDR2 FYNNEI. This clonotype has only a few counts. Unique molecular identifiers (one per individual cDNA molecule) were attached. Each CDR3 protein gets one entry after TCRdb re-called the 5' RACE reads with MiXCR. The sample lists under 90,000 distinct CDR3 sequences, around 13% occurring once. The clonotype was recovered from an adult who was a healthcare worker with PCR-confirmed SARS-CoV-2 infection or an uninfected control (not recorded which). This chain links TRBV2 with TRBJ2-3; the D is unclear. Sequenced: whole blood. CDR3 protein: CASSETTFTDTQYF. CDR3 DNA: TGTGCCAGCAGTGAAACGACGTTCACAGATACGCAGTATTTT.